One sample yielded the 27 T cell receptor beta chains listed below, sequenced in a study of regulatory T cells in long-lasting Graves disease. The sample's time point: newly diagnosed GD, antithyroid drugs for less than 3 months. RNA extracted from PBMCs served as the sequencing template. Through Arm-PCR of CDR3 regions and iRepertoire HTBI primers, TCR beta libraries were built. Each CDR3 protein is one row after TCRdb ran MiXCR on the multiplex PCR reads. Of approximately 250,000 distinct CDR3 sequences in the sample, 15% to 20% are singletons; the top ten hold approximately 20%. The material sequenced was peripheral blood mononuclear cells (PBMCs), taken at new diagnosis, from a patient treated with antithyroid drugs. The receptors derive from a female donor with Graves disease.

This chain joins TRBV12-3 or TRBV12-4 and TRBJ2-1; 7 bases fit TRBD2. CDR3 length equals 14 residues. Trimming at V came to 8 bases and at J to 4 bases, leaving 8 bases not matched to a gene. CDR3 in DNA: TGTGCCAGCGGCTCCGGGACTAAATACAATGAGCAGTTCTTC. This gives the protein CASGSGTKYNEQFF.

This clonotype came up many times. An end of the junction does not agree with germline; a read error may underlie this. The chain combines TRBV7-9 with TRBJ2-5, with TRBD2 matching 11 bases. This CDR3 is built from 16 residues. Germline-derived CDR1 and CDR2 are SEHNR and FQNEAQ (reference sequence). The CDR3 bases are TGTGCTAGCAGCCAACACCCTCTAGCGGGAGGAGAGACCCAGTACTTC. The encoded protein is CASSQHPLAGGETQYF.

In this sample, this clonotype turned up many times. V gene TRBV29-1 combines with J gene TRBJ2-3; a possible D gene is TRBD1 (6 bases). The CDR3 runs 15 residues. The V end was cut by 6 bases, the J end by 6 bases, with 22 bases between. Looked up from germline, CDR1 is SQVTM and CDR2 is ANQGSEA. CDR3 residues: CSVRRSPTGFDTQYF. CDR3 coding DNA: TGCAGCGTCCGTCGGAGCCCGACAGGTTTTGATACGCAGTATTTT.

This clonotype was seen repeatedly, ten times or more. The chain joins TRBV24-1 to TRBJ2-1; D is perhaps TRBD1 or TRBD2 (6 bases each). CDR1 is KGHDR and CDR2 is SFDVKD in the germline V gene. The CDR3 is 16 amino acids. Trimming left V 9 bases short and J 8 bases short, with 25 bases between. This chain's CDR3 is CATSVRRDTGGDEQFF. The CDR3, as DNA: TGTGCCACCTCAGTAAGGCGGGACACTGGTGGGGATGAGCAGTTCTTC.

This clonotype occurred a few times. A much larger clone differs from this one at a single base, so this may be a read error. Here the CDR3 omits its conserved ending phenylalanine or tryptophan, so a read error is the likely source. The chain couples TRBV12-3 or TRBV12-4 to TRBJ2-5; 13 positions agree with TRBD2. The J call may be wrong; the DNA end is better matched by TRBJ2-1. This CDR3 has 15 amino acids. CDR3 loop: CASSPTSGRADEQFL. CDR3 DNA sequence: TGTGCCAGCAGCCCAACTAGCGGGAGGGCCGATGAGCAGTTCCTC.

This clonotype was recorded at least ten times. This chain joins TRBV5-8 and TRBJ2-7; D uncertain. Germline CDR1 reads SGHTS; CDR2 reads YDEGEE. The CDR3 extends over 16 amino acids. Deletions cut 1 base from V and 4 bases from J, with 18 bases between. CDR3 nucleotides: TGTGCCAGCAGCTTGACTCCCAGGCATCTCATGTACGAGCAGTACTTC. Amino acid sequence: CASSLTPRHLMYEQYF.

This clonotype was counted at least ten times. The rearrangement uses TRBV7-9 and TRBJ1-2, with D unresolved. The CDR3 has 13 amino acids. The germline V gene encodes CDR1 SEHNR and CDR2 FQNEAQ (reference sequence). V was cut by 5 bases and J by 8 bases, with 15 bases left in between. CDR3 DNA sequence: TGTGCCAGCAGCCCTGAATACGCGGGGGGCTACACCTTC. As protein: CASSPEYAGGYTF.

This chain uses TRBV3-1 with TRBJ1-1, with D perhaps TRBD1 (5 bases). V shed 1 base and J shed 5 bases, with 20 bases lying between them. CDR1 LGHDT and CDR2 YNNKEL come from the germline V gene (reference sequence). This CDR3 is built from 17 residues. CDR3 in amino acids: CASSQGADTGGGTEAFF. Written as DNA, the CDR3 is TGTGCCAGCAGCCAAGGGGCCGACACCGGGGGAGGTACTGAAGCTTTCTTT.

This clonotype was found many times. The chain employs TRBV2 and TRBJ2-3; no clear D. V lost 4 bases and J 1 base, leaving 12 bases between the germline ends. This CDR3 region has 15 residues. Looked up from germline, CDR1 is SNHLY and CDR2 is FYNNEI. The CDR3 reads CASSVGGSGTDTQYF. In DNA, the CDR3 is TGTGCCAGCAGTGTCGGCGGTTCGGGCACAGATACGCAGTATTTT.

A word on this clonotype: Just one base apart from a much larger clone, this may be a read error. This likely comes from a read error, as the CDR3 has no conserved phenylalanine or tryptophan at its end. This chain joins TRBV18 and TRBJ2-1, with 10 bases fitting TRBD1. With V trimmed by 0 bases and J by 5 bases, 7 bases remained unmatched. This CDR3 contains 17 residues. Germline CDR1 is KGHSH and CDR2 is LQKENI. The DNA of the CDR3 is TGTGCCAGCTCACCACCGTGGGGGACAGGGGTAGACAATGAGCAGTTCCTC. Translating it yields CASSPPWGTGVDNEQFL.

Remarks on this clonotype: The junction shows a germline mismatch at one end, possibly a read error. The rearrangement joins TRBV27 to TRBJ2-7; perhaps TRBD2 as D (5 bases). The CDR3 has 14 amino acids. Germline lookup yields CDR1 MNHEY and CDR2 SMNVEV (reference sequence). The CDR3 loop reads CASSFQWGAYEQCF. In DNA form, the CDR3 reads TGTGCCAGCAGTTTTCAGTGGGGAGCTTACGAGCAGTGCTTC.

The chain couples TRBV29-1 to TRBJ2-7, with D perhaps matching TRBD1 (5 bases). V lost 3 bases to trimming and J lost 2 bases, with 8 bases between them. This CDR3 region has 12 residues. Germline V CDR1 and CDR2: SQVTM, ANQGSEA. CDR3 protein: CSVDDSAYEQYF. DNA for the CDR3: TGCAGCGTTGACGACAGCGCCTACGAGCAGTACTTC.

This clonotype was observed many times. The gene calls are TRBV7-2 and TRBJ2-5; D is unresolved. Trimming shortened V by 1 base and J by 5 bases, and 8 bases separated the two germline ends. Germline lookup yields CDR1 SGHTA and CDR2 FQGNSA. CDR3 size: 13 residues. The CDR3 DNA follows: TGTGCCAGCAGCTTAGGTAGGGCGGAGACCCAGTACTTC. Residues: CASSLGRAETQYF.

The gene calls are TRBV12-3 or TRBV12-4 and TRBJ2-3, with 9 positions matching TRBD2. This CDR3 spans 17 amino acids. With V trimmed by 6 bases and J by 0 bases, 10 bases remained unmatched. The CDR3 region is CASRGMATSGSTDTQYF. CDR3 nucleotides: TGTGCCAGCAGGGGGATGGCTACTAGCGGGAGCACAGATACGCAGTATTTT.

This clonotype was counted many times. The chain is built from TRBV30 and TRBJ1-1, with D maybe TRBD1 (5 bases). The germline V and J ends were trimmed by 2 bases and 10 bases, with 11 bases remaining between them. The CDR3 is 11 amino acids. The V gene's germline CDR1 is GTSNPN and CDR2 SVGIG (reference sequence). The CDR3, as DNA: TGTGCCTGGAGTCCCCCGGGGGGAGCTTTCTTT. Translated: CAWSPPGGAFF.

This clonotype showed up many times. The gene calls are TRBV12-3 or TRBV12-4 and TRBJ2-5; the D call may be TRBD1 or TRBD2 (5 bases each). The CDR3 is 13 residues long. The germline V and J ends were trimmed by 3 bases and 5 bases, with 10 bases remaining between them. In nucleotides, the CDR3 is TGTGCCAGCAGTTTCAGGGAGAGGGAGACCCAGTACTTC. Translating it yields CASSFRERETQYF.

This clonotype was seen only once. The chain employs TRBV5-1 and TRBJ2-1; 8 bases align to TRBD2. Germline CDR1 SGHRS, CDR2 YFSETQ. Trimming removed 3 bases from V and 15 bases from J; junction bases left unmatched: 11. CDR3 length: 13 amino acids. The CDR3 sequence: CASSSGLGRVLFF. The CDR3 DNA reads TGCGCCAGCAGCTCGGGACTAGGTCGTGTTCTGTTCTTC.

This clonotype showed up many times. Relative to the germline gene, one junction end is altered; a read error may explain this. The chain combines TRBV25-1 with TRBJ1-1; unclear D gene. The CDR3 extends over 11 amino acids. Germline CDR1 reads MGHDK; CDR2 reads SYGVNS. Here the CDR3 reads CVSSEGWEAFF. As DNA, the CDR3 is TGTGTCAGCAGTGAAGGGTGGGAAGCTTTCTTT.

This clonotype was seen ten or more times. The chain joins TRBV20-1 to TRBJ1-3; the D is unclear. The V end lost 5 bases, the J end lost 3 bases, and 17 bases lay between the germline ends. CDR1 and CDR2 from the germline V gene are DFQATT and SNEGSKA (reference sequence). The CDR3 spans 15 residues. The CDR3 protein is CSALRSQGNGNTIYF. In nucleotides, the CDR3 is TGCAGTGCTCTCAGATCCCAAGGGAATGGAAACACCATATATTTT.

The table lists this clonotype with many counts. DNA for the CDR3: TGTGCCAGCAGCTTACGAACCGTTAACTATGGCTACACCTTC. It yields the protein CASSLRTVNYGYTF. This chain joins TRBV11-2 and TRBJ1-2; D is undetermined. V was cut by 2 bases and J by 1 base, with 8 bases left in between. The CDR3 contains 14 residues. Germline V gene lookup returns CDR1 SGHAT and CDR2 FQNNGV. Using reference TRBV11-2 and TRBJ1-2 for the parts outside the CDR3, the full variable domain is EAGVAQSPRYKIIEKRQSVAFWCNPISGHATLYWYQQILGQGPKLLIQFQNNGVVDDSQLPKDRFSAERLKGVDSTLKIQPAKLEDSAVYLCASSLRTVNYGYTFGSGTRLTVV.

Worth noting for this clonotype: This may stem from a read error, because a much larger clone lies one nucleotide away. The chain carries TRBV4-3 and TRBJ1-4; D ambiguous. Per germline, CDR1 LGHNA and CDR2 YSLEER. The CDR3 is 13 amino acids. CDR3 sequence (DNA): TGCGCCAGCAGCCCCGTCCACCGTGAAAGACTGTTTTTT. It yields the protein CASSPVHRERLFF.

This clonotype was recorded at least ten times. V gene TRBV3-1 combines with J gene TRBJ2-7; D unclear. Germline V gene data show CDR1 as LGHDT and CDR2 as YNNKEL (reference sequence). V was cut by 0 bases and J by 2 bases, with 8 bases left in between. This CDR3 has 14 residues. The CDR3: CASSQETPPYEQYF. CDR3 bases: TGTGCCAGCAGCCAAGAGACTCCGCCCTACGAGCAGTACTTC.

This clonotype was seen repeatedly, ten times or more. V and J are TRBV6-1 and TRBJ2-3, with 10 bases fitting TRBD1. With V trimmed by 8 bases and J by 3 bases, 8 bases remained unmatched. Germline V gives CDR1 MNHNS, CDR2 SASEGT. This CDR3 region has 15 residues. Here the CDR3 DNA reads TGTGCCAGCTCCCGGGCGGGACAGGGGACAGATACGCAGTATTTT. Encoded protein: CASSRAGQGTDTQYF.

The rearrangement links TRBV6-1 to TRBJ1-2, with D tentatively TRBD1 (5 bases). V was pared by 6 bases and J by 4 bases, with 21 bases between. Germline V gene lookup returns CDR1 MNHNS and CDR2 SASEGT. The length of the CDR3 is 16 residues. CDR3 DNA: TGTGCCAGCAGCCCCATTGGGGCGACGGACGTCTATGGCTACACCTTC. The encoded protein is CASSPIGATDVYGYTF.

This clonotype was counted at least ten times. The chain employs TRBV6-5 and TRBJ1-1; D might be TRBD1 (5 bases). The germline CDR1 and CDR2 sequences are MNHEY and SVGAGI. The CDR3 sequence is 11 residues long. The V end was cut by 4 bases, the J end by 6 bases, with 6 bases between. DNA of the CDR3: TGTGCCAGCAGTTGGGGCTCTGAAGCTTTCTTT. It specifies CASSWGSEAFF.

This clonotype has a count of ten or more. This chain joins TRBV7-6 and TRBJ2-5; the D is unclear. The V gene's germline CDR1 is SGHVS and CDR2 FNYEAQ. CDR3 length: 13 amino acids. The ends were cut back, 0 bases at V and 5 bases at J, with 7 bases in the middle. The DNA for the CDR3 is TGTGCCAGCAGCTTAGCTAGCAGGGAGACCCAGTACTTC. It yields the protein CASSLASRETQYF.

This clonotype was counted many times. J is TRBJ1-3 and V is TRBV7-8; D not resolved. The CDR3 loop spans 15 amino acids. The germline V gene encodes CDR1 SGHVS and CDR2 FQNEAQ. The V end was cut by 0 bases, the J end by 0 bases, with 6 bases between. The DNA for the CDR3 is TGTGCCAGCAGCTTAGCGCGAGGCTCTGGAAACACCATATATTTT. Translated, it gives CASSLARGSGNTIYF. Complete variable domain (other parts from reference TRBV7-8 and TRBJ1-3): GAGVSQSPRYKVAKRGQDVALRCDPISGHVSLFWYQQALGQGPEFLTYFQNEAQLDKSGLPSDRFFAERPEGSVSTLKIQRTQQEDSAVYLCASSLARGSGNTIYFGEGSWLTVV.